The 18 T cell receptor beta chains in this list originate from one sample, sequenced in a study of T cell responses to AZD1222 COVID-19 vaccine listed by TCRdb under 2021. The library was obtained by the immunoSEQ multiplex PCR assay. TCRdb's version of the immuneACCESS table is confined to in-frame rearrangements and falls short of the full clone set. An unresolved V gene accounts for under half of the shortfall where checked; the remainder is of unknown origin. The sample table records fewer than 150,000 clones; just over 90% of these occur just once. The top ten clonotypes cover roughly 3.2% of the sample. The time point label of this sample denotes: baseline before first vaccination. The sample consisted of peripheral blood, taken on day 0 of AZD1222 vaccination. Every receptor here comes from an adult in good health.

CDR3 in amino acids: CASSSSVDTEAFF. The CDR3 bases are TGTGCCAGCAGCTCCTCTGTGGACACTGAAGCTTTCTTT. The rearrangement uses TRBV12-3 or TRBV12-4 and TRBJ1-1; no clear D gene. The CDR3 loop spans 13 amino acids. V was pared by 6 bases and J by 3 bases, with 11 bases between.

This clone was counted only a few times. The rearrangement joins TRBV24-1 to TRBJ2-5; D call uncertain. Trimming stripped 3 bases from V and 2 bases from J, with 9 bases between. CDR3 length: 14 residues. The V gene's germline CDR1 is KGHDR and CDR2 SFDVKD. The CDR3 loop reads CATSDQDQQETQYF. In DNA, the CDR3 is TGTGCCACCAGTGATCAAGACCAACAAGAGACCCAGTACTTC.

This clone was recorded once. The chain combines TRBV6-5 with TRBJ1-6, with 10 bases fitting TRBD1. Germline-derived CDR1 and CDR2 are MNHEY and SVGAGI. This CDR3 has 15 residues. J lost 7 bases, V lost 6 bases, and 6 bases had no gene match. In nucleotides, the CDR3 is TGTGCCAGCAGCACGACAGGGGGCGGAAATTCACCCCTCCACTTT. Protein: CASSTTGGGNSPLHF.

The chain uses TRBV3-1 (or the pseudogene TRBV3-2) and TRBJ1-5, with D unresolved. Trimming left V 1 base short and J 4 bases short, with 5 bases between. CDR1 is LGHDT and CDR2 is YNNKEL in the germline V gene (reference sequence). The CDR3 consists of 13 residues. The CDR3: CASSQGTNQPQHF. For the CDR3, the DNA is TGTGCCAGCAGCCAAGGTACAAATCAGCCCCAGCATTTT.

This chain joins TRBV7-9 and TRBJ2-5; TRBD2 is a possible D gene (5 bases). The CDR3 runs 15 residues. Germline CDR1 and CDR2: SEHNR and FQNEAQ (reference sequence). The V end was cut by 1 base, the J end by 3 bases, with 12 bases between. The CDR3 coding sequence is TGTGCCAGCAGCTTAGGCGTCGAGGGTAAAGAGACCCAGTACTTC. Protein product: CASSLGVEGKETQYF. Based on the CDR3 plus reference TRBV7-9 and TRBJ2-5, the full variable domain is DTGVSQNPRHKITKRGQNVTFRCDPISEHNRLYWYRQTLGQGPEFLTYFQNEAQLEKSRLLSDRFSAERPKGSFSTLEIQRTEQGDSAMYLCASSLGVEGKETQYFGPGTRLLVL.

The chain combines TRBV5-1 with TRBJ2-2, with 10 bases matching TRBD2. Germline trimming cut 3 bases from V and 3 bases from J; bases unmatched to any gene: 11. The CDR3 is 18 amino acids. From germline, CDR1 is SGHRS and CDR2 YFSETQ. The CDR3 DNA is TGCGCCAGCAGCTCCGACTCCACTAGCGGGGTTTACACCGGGGAGCTGTTTTTT. This translates into CASSSDSTSGVYTGELFF.

The chain has TRBV7-2 and TRBJ1-4; D is unclear. CDR3 length equals 15 residues. Looked up from germline, CDR1 is SGHTA and CDR2 is FQGNSA. Between the trimmed V and J ends, which lost 1 base and 5 bases, there was a span of 11 bases. The DNA of the CDR3 is TGTGCCAGCAGCTTAGTAACAGCCCCGAATGAAAAACTGTTTTTT. It is translated as CASSLVTAPNEKLFF.

The chain joins TRBV18 to TRBJ1-2; D unclear. Trimming stripped 1 base from V and 6 bases from J, with 9 bases between. This CDR3 contains 13 residues. Germline V gives CDR1 KGHSH, CDR2 LQKENI. DNA of the CDR3: TGTGCCAGCTCACCACTTGGCACAGATGGCTACACCTTC. Translating it yields CASSPLGTDGYTF.

The rearrangement links TRBV5-4 to TRBJ2-3, with D unresolved. Germline assignment: CDR1 SGHNT and CDR2 YYREEE (reference sequence). CDR3 size: 13 residues. Deletions cut 1 base from V and 2 bases from J, with 5 bases between. CDR3 sequence (DNA): TGTGCCAGCAGCTTGATATTCACAGATACGCAGTATTTT. It codes for CASSLIFTDTQYF.

The chain links TRBV7-2 to TRBJ1-2; 8 nucleotides line up with TRBD1. The V gene's germline CDR1 is SGHTA and CDR2 FQGNSA. The CDR3 runs 13 residues. J was trimmed by 7 bases and V by 5 bases; bases with no gene match: 6. The CDR3 DNA reads TGTGCCAGCAGCCCAAATACAGGGGGTGGCTACACCTTC. It is translated as CASSPNTGGGYTF.

This clone is a singleton in its sample. This chain links TRBV11-3 with TRBJ2-3, with D tentatively TRBD2 (5 bases). The CDR3 extends over 13 amino acids. The germline V gene has CDR1 SGHNT and CDR2 YENEEA. Trimming took 6 bases from V and 3 from J, leaving 10 bases between them. The CDR3 DNA sequence: TGTGCCAGCAGTCACCGGGAAACAGATACGCAGTATTTT. Translated, it gives CASSHRETDTQYF.

V usage is TRBV6-5 and J usage is TRBJ1-5; 7 nucleotides agree with TRBD1. In germline, CDR1 is MNHEY, CDR2 SVGAGI. V lost 5 bases, J lost 0 bases, and 4 bases stayed unmatched. The CDR3 contains 15 residues. CDR3 in DNA: TGTGCCAGCAGTCCGGGGACAGATAGCAATCAGCCCCAGCATTTT. Translated, it gives CASSPGTDSNQPQHF.

The J gene is TRBJ1-2, the V gene TRBV6-2 or TRBV6-3, with 7 bases fitting TRBD1. The CDR3 contains 15 residues. The V and J ends lost 6 bases and 5 bases, in that order; junction bases with no gene match: 12. Germline-derived CDR1 and CDR2 are MNHEY and SVGEGT. CDR3 region: CASSHGGGTAYGYTF. CDR3 DNA sequence: TGTGCCAGCAGCCACGGCGGCGGGACAGCATATGGCTACACCTTC.

DNA for the CDR3: TGTGCCAGCGGACGGGACAGAACCTCCTACGAGCAGTACTTC. It translates to CASGRDRTSYEQYF. This chain connects TRBV5-8 to TRBJ2-7; the match to TRBD1 covers 7 bases. Per the germline V gene, CDR1 is SGHTS and CDR2 is YDEGEE. The junction had 7 bases not matched to a gene; V was cut back by 7 bases and J by 0 bases. This CDR3 comprises 14 residues.

The genes are TRBV7-9 and TRBJ1-5, with TRBD1 matching over 11 bases. Germline V gene data show CDR1 as SEHNR and CDR2 as FQNEAQ (reference sequence). V shed 5 bases, J shed 0 bases, and the junction held 6 bases outside the gene matches. The CDR3 is 17 amino acids. The CDR3 DNA follows: TGTGCCAGCAGCCTGGGACAGGGGGGATATAGCAATCAGCCCCAGCATTTT. Translation gives CASSLGQGGYSNQPQHF.

A single count supports this clone. The chain links TRBV11-3 to TRBJ2-3; 7 positions agree with TRBD1. CDR3 length: 15 amino acids. Per the germline V gene, CDR1 is SGHNT and CDR2 is YENEEA. V was pared by 3 bases and J by 0 bases, with 3 bases of the junction left unmatched. CDR3 nucleotide sequence: TGTGCCAGCAGCTTGGAGACAGGGAGCACAGATACGCAGTATTTT. Translation gives CASSLETGSTDTQYF.

The CDR3 sequence is CASSQDSGRNSPLHF. The CDR3 nucleotides are TGCGCCAGCAGCCAAGATTCGGGCAGAAATTCACCCCTCCACTTT. The V gene is TRBV4-3, the J gene TRBJ1-6; D remains unclear. V was clipped by 0 bases and J by 7 bases, with 10 bases between them. This CDR3 contains 15 residues. The germline gives CDR1 LGHNA, CDR2 YSLEER.

The CDR3 loop is CASSVGGGSTETQYF. CDR3 coding DNA: TGTGCCAGCAGCGTAGGGGGCGGGAGTACTGAGACCCAGTACTTC. The V call is TRBV9, the J call TRBJ2-5, with 7 bases aligning to TRBD2. Trimming took 0 bases from V and 5 from J; bases not matched to a gene: 7. The CDR3 sequence is 15 residues long. The germline gives CDR1 SGDLS, CDR2 YYNGEE.